What follows is one TCR beta chain and its context. The antigen remains undetermined. One end of the junction fails to match germline, which may point to a read error. This entry is derived from a study of cytomegalovirus exposure and HLA in healthy donors. For the study at large: From donors who were HLA-typed, an early data release held approximately 80 million unique TCRs. Study-level findings and limits: No immune exposure information besides CMV serostatus was available. Cytomegalovirus status was reportedly diagnosed by the classifier with high specificity and sensitivity. A few CMV-associated chains proved CMV antigen-specific in vitro.

PCR used 60 Vbeta primers and 13 Jbeta primers. Sequencing used immunoSEQ multiplex PCR; TCRdb keeps in-frame clones, though not all of them. Recorded for this sample: about 96,000 clones. The CDR3 is 15 amino acids. CDR1 and CDR2 from the germline V gene are SSHAT and FNYEAQ (reference sequence). This TCR came from a woman between 25 and 40 years old in good health and CMV-seronegative. The chain couples TRBV7-7 to TRBJ2-1; D is unclear. Input material: PBMCs. CDR3 nucleotide sequence: TGTGCTAGCAGCTTAGATGTTCCCCCCGGCAATGAGCAGTTCTTC. This gives the protein CASSLDVPPGNEQFF.